The 13 T cell receptor beta chains in this list originate from one sample, sequenced in a study of cytomegalovirus exposure and HLA in healthy donors. Primers: 60 Vbeta forward and 13 Jbeta reverse. The protocol was immunoSEQ multiplex PCR, while the TCRdb copy is restricted to in-frame clones and leaves out a portion. The sample holds approximately 180,000 clones, about 70% seen once. The sample taken for sequencing was PBMCs. The source is a woman aged 25 to 39 in good health and CMV-seronegative.

The rearrangement joins TRBV30 to TRBJ2-7; 9 bases are shared with TRBD1. The CDR3 extends over 14 amino acids. CDR1 is GTSNPN, CDR2 SVGIG, per germline (reference sequence). V lost 0 bases to trimming and J lost 3 bases; unmatched junction nucleotides: 3. CDR3: CAWSVGTGFYEQYF. The CDR3 nucleotides read TGTGCCTGGAGTGTAGGGACAGGGTTCTACGAGCAGTACTTC.

The chain links TRBV5-4 to TRBJ2-5; D remains unclear. CDR3 size: 11 residues. Germline V CDR1 and CDR2: SGHNT, YYREEE (reference sequence). V gave up 8 bases and J gave up 5 bases, with 10 bases separating them. CDR3 in amino acids: CASKDWETQYF. CDR3 coding DNA: TGTGCCAGTAAAGACTGGGAGACCCAGTACTTC.

The chain is built from TRBV5-1 and TRBJ2-5; D gene unclear. The CDR3 has 15 amino acids. V gave up 4 bases and J gave up 4 bases, with 17 bases separating them. CDR1 SGHRS and CDR2 YFSETQ come from the germline V gene. CDR3: CASSPGFDQRETQYF. CDR3 nucleotide sequence: TGCGCCAGCAGCCCGGGTTTCGACCAGAGAGAGACCCAGTACTTC.

This clone appeared a few times. CDR3 region: CASSFTDSWTAFF. The CDR3 coding sequence is TGTGCCAGCAGCTTTACTGACAGTTGGACGGCTTTCTTT. The chain carries TRBV13 and TRBJ1-1, with a weak D call TRBD1 (5 bases). The CDR3 consists of 13 residues. Germline loops: CDR1 PRHDT, CDR2 FYEKMQ (reference sequence). Trimming removed 3 bases at V and 11 bases at J, with 16 bases between. The variable domain in full, completed from reference TRBV13 and TRBJ1-1, reads AAGVIQSPRHLIKEKRETATLKCYPIPRHDTVYWYQQGPGQDPQFLISFYEKMQSDKGSIPDRFSAQQFSDYHSELNMSSLELGDSALYFCASSFTDSWTAFFGQGTRLTVV.

This clone was detected only once. This rearrangement joins TRBV5-4 to TRBJ1-3; D remains unclear. Germline assignment: CDR1 SGHNT and CDR2 YYREEE (reference sequence). There are 16 residues in the CDR3. V was trimmed by 0 bases and J by 0 bases, leaving 10 bases between them. CDR3 DNA: TGTGCCAGCAGCTTGGATCCGGGGAGCTCTGGAAACACCATATATTTT. Amino acid sequence: CASSLDPGSSGNTIYF.

This clone was picked up a small number of times. This chain uses TRBV4-3 with TRBJ1-2, with TRBD1 identical over 10 bases. Trimming at V came to 6 bases and at J to 4 bases, leaving 8 bases not matched to a gene. Germline V gene lookup returns CDR1 LGHNA and CDR2 YSLEER. The CDR3 sequence is 15 residues long. The CDR3 DNA sequence: TGCGCCAGCAGTCACGACAGGGGGCAACCCTATGGCTACACCTTC. It is translated as CASSHDRGQPYGYTF.

This clone was observed a handful of times. The chain employs TRBV2 and TRBJ2-5; weak D call: TRBD1 (6 bases). The length of the CDR3 is 14 residues. Between the trimmed V and J ends, which lost 5 bases and 1 base, there was a span of 11 bases. Germline assignment: CDR1 SNHLY and CDR2 FYNNEI. The CDR3 protein is CASSKGESQETQYF. The DNA of the CDR3 is TGTGCCAGCAGTAAGGGGGAATCCCAAGAGACCCAGTACTTC.

This clone showed up just a few times. The V gene is TRBV11-2, the J gene TRBJ1-1; D gene uncertain. Germline-derived CDR1 and CDR2 are SGHAT and FQNNGV. The CDR3 is 12 residues long. Between the trimmed V and J ends, which lost 4 bases and 10 bases, there was a span of 13 bases. DNA for the CDR3: TGTGCCAGCAGCTCGGATTTGGGAGGAGCTTTCTTT. Its translation: CASSSDLGGAFF.

The rearrangement joins TRBV5-4 to TRBJ2-3, with TRBD2 matching over 8 bases. The ends lost 5 bases at V and 3 bases at J; junction bases unmatched: 8. CDR3 length equals 15 residues. Germline V CDR1 and CDR2: SGHNT, YYREEE (reference sequence). As DNA, the CDR3 is TGTGCCAGCAGTCGAGAGAGCGGGAGAACAGATACGCAGTATTTT. The encoded protein is CASSRESGRTDTQYF. Complete variable domain (other parts from reference TRBV5-4 and TRBJ2-3): ETGVTQSPTHLIKTRGQQVTLRCSSQSGHNTVSWYQQALGQGPQFIFQYYREEENGRGNFPPRFSGLQFPNYSSELNVNALELDDSALYLCASSRESGRTDTQYFGPGTRLTVL.

With respect to this clone: Other DNA sequences in this specimen translate into the identical CDR3. This rearrangement joins TRBV18 to TRBJ2-2; 10 nucleotides agree with TRBD1. With V trimmed by 2 bases and J by 4 bases, 4 bases remained unmatched. This CDR3 is 16 amino acids long. Germline V gene data show CDR1 as KGHSH and CDR2 as LQKENI. The CDR3 region has the DNA TGTGCCAGCTCACCAAGACAGGGGGCAAGCACCGGGGAGCTGTTTTTT. Amino acid sequence: CASSPRQGASTGELFF.

This clone was seen more than once but under ten times. CDR3 region: CASSSAGGGGNTEAFF. The CDR3 DNA reads as TGTGCCAGCAGTTCGGCAGGGGGCGGAGGGAACACTGAAGCTTTCTTT. V and J are TRBV27 and TRBJ1-1; 8 bases match TRBD1. CDR3 length equals 16 residues. V lost 4 bases to trimming and J lost 1 base; unmatched junction nucleotides: 8. Germline lookup yields CDR1 MNHEY and CDR2 SMNVEV (reference sequence).

DNA of the CDR3: TGTGCCAGCAGCTCCACTCCCTCGGGGACTGAAGCTTTCTTT. Translating gives CASSSTPSGTEAFF. The chain links TRBV7-9 to TRBJ1-1; D gene unclear. This CDR3 spans 14 amino acids. The germline gives CDR1 SEHNR, CDR2 FQNEAQ (reference sequence). Trimming pared 4 bases from V and 5 bases from J, leaving 14 bases between.

The chain combines TRBV6-1 with TRBJ1-1; 8 positions match TRBD1. Germline V CDR1 and CDR2: MNHNS, SASEGT. This CDR3 region has 15 residues. V was pared by 4 bases and J by 1 base, with 5 bases of the junction left unmatched. CDR3 sequence reads: CASSVYRGSNTEAFF. The CDR3 nucleotides read TGTGCCAGCAGTGTTTACAGGGGGTCGAACACTGAAGCTTTCTTT.